The present TCR beta chain was sequenced within a study of monozygotic twins with inflammatory bowel disease. Blood, approximately 2.3 ml, was drawn per donor. The CDR3 is 13 amino acids. Germline V gives CDR1 GTSNPN, CDR2 SVGIG (reference sequence). Template switching introduced UMIs that contain a 6-nucleotide sample barcode. Two nested PCRs, approximately 16 and 9 cycles, amplified TCRalpha and TCRbeta cDNA. After re-calling the 5' RACE reads, TCRdb lists one entry per CDR3 protein, DNA absent. This repertoire includes about 450,000 distinct CDR3 sequences. Sample: blood. V usage is TRBV30 and J usage is TRBJ2-5; TCRdb names TRBD2, which stays unverified in the absence of DNA. This TCR was sampled from a human donor with ulcerative colitis or Crohn's disease, or a healthy co-twin of an affected twin (not recorded which). The CDR3 region is CALDVAGGETQYF.